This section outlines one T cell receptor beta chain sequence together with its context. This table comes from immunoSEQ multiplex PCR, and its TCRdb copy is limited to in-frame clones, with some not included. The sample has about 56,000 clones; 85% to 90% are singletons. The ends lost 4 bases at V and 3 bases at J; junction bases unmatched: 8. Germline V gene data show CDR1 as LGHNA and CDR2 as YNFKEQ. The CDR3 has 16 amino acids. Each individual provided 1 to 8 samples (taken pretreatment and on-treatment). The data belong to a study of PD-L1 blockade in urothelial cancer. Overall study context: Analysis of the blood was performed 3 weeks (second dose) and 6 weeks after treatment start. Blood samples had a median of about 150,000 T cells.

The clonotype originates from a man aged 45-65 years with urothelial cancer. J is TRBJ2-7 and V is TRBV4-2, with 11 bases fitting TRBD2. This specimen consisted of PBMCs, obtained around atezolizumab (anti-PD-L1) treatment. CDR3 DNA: TGTGCCAGCAGCCCTTCCCGACTAGCGGGAAGCTACGAGCAGTACTTC. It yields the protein CASSPSRLAGSYEQYF.